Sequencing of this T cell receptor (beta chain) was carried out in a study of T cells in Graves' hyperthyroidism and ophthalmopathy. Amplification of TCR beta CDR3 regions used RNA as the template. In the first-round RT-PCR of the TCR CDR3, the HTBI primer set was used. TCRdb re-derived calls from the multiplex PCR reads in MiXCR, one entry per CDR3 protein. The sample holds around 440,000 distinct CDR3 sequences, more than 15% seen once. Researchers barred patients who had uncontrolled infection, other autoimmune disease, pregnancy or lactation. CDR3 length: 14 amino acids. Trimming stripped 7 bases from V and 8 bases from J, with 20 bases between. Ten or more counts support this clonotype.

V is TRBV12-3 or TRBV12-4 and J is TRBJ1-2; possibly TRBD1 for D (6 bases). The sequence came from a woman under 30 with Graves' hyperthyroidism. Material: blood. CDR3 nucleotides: TGTGCCAGCACCCCTGGGGGGGGGCTGCGGGGCTACACCTTC. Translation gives CASTPGGGLRGYTF.